This passage covers 13 T cell receptor beta chains from one sample sequenced in a study of T cell responses to AZD1222 COVID-19 vaccine. Profiled with immunoSEQ multiplex PCR; TCRdb holds only in-frame clones, not every one. The profile shows approximately 160,000 clones, 94% of them singletons. This specimen consisted of peripheral blood, obtained 28 days after the second AZD1222 dose. These receptors were obtained from an adult who received the AZD1222 COVID-19 vaccine.

The table lists this clone with a few counts. This rearrangement joins TRBV11-3 to TRBJ2-7, with 9 positions matching TRBD2. This CDR3 spans 15 amino acids. Germline CDR1 and CDR2: SGHNT and YENEEA. The V segment lost 6 bases and the J segment 6 bases; nucleotides outside the gene matches: 12. The CDR3 DNA sequence: TGTGCCAGCAGTAAAGGGGGCCTAGCGGGATCCGAGCAGTACTTC. Translation: CASSKGGLAGSEQYF.

V is TRBV15 and J is TRBJ1-2, with D maybe TRBD1 (6 bases). The germline gives CDR1 LNHNV, CDR2 YYDKDF (reference sequence). V was cut by 0 bases and J by 4 bases, with 12 bases left in between. The CDR3 runs to 15 residues. CDR3 bases: TGTGCCACCAGCAGAGAGGCGGGGGCTGGCTATGGCTACACCTTC. Translated: CATSREAGAGYGYTF.

V is TRBV19 and J is TRBJ2-4, with 8 bases aligning to TRBD2. CDR3 size: 17 residues. V was pared by 5 bases and J by 5 bases, with 14 bases of the junction left unmatched. Germline assignment: CDR1 LNHDA and CDR2 SQIVND (reference sequence). This CDR3 reads CASSPRTKLAEENIQYF. The DNA of the CDR3 is TGTGCCAGTAGTCCACGCACAAAACTAGCGGAAGAAAACATTCAGTACTTC.

CDR3 in DNA: TGTGCCAGCAGTGAGACTAGCGGGGGCACAGATACGCAGTATTTT. Protein sequence: CASSETSGGTDTQYF. J is TRBJ2-3 and V is TRBV2, with 11 bases matching TRBD2. V lost 3 bases and J lost 1; bases outside the gene matches: 0. There are 15 residues in the CDR3. Germline loops: CDR1 SNHLY, CDR2 FYNNEI.

This clone came up once. V gene TRBV19 combines with J gene TRBJ1-4; 9 bases fit TRBD1. The V gene end was trimmed by 3 bases and the J gene end by 10 bases; junction bases not matched to a gene: 0. CDR1 and CDR2 (germline): LNHDA, SQIVND (reference sequence). This CDR3 region has 12 residues. This chain's CDR3 is CASSMTGGKLFF. Written as DNA, the CDR3 is TGTGCCAGTAGTATGACAGGGGGAAAACTGTTTTTT.

The CDR3 DNA is TGTGCCAGCTCTCGGACAGGGGTCAGTGAGCAGTTCTTC. This translates into CASSRTGVSEQFF. V and J are TRBV28 and TRBJ2-1, with 9 bases identical to TRBD1. Germline-derived CDR1 and CDR2 are MDHEN and SYDVKM. The CDR3 totals 13 residues. With V trimmed by 8 bases and J by 9 bases, 8 bases remained unmatched.

The chain carries TRBV28 and TRBJ1-5; tentatively, D is TRBD1 (5 bases). Germline CDR1 is MDHEN and CDR2 is SYDVKM. The CDR3 consists of 15 residues. V lost 6 bases and J lost 2, with 14 bases in between. CDR3: CASSWGGEGNQPQHF. Written as DNA, the CDR3 is TGTGCCAGCAGCTGGGGGGGGGAAGGCAATCAGCCCCAGCATTTT.

Worth noting for this clone: No conserved phenylalanine or tryptophan ends this CDR3, so it is likely a read error. No DNA is shown, since the ends of the CDR3 on it are uncertain; the CDR3 is the one TCRdb lists. This CDR3 reads CASSKAEGLAVC. V is TRBV21-1 and J is TRBJ2-7; the table's D call, TRBD2, was not checked against the DNA. TRBV21-1 is a pseudogene segment. The CDR3 is 12 residues long, counting both termini.

V gene TRBV4-3 combines with J gene TRBJ2-7, with TRBD2 matching over 7 bases. Per the germline V gene, CDR1 is LGHNA and CDR2 is YSLEER. The CDR3 has 16 amino acids. With V trimmed by 0 bases and J by 4 bases, 9 bases remained unmatched. In DNA form, the CDR3 reads TGCGCCAGCAGCCAAGAGGGCCCCGGCGGGAGTTACGAGCAGTACTTC. It is translated as CASSQEGPGGSYEQYF.

The V gene is TRBV11-2, the J gene TRBJ2-1, with 9 bases lining up with TRBD2. This CDR3 spans 14 amino acids. With 0 bases clipped from V and 9 bases from J, the junction kept 3 bases outside the gene matches. CDR1 and CDR2 from the germline V gene are SGHAT and FQNNGV. This CDR3 reads CASSLDPSGTEQFF. The CDR3 region has the DNA TGTGCCAGCAGCTTAGATCCTAGCGGGACTGAGCAGTTCTTC.

This sequence joins TRBV6-6 and TRBJ1-1; D uncertain. This CDR3 comprises 12 residues. CDR1 is MNHNY, CDR2 SVGAGI, per germline (reference sequence). Trimming pared 3 bases from V and 4 bases from J, leaving 6 bases between. DNA of the CDR3: TGTGCCAGCAGTTATGGCCTCACTGAAGCTTTCTTT. Translation gives CASSYGLTEAFF.

The V and J genes are TRBV5-1 and TRBJ2-5; TRBD1 matches 9 bases. J was trimmed by 1 base and V by 1 base; bases with no gene match: 2. The CDR3 contains 15 residues. Looked up from germline, CDR1 is SGHRS and CDR2 is YFSETQ. The CDR3 nucleotides are TGCGCCAGCAGCTTGCCGACAGGGGGCCAAGAGACCCAGTACTTC. Translated, it gives CASSLPTGGQETQYF.

CDR3 coding DNA: TGTGCCAGCAGTTTCGGACTAGAGGATACGCAGTATTTT. Translation: CASSFGLEDTQYF. The chain joins TRBV6-2 or TRBV6-3 to TRBJ2-3, with 7 bases matching TRBD2. The CDR3 sequence is 13 residues long. Germline V gene lookup returns CDR1 MNHEY and CDR2 SVGEGT. J lost 6 bases, V lost 4 bases, and 4 bases had no gene match.